This T cell receptor (beta chain) was observed in a study of shared clonotypes between healthy human individuals. Germline V gene sequence: CDR1 SGHVS, CDR2 FQNEAQ. This CDR3 spans 13 amino acids. J lost 3 bases, V lost 5 bases, and 4 bases had no gene match. Naive CD8 cells lacked CD45RO, underwent positive selection for CCR7 and left out terminally differentiated effector memory CD45RA+ cells. Method: immunoSEQ multiplex PCR; TCRdb's copy keeps in-frame clones and lacks some. The sample contains almost 700,000 clones, around 90% of which appear only once. The TCR was taken from a man aged 25 to 40 in good health. The sample consisted of naive CD8+ T cells sorted from blood. The chain couples TRBV7-8 to TRBJ2-7; 7 bases are shared with TRBD2. The CDR3 region has the DNA TGTGCCAGCAGCCCTGGGGGGGGCTACGAGCAGTACTTC. This encodes CASSPGGGYEQYF.